Listed below are T cell receptor beta chains from one sample, sequenced in a study of T cell changes during pregnancy in multiple sclerosis. Libraries were prepared by immunoSEQ multiplex PCR; TCRdb keeps only in-frame clonotypes and omits some of them. This table holds roughly 40,000 clones, about 91% found once. The sample was CD8+ T cells from peripheral blood mononuclear cells, taken before pregnancy. Receptors were obtained from a female donor with multiple sclerosis, enrolled in a pregnancy study. Each CDR3 is given with its conserved first and last residue. Each record gives: clone size, D gene, J gene, V gene, CDR3 DNA, CDR3 protein. The D gene is left open where the match is weak. Only part of the rows carry a size: once, few, many, or a class if the clone is expanded.

>.|TRBD2|TRBJ2-3|TRBV5-4
TGTGCCAGCAGCTTAGGACTAGCGGGAGGGCCCGATACGCAGTATTTT
CASSLGLAGGPDTQYF
>.|TRBD2|TRBJ2-2|TRBV5-8
TGTGCCAGCAGCCCGGGGGGACTAGCTCACGGTCGGGAGCTGTTTTTT
CASSPGGLAHGRELFF
>.|.|TRBJ2-3|TRBV6-5
TGTGCCAGCAGTTACTCGACTGGGGGGGATACGCAGTATTTT
CASSYSTGGDTQYF
>.|TRBD2|TRBJ2-2|TRBV4-3
TGCGCCAGCAGCCAATTTAGACTAGCGGGGGCGAACACCGGGGAGCTGTTTTTT
CASSQFRLAGANTGELFF
>.|.|TRBJ2-7|TRBV10-3
TGTGCCATCAGTGAGAACCGGGACTCCGGGTCGTACGAGCAGTACTTC
CAISENRDSGSYEQYF
>.|TRBD2|TRBJ2-5|TRBV18
TGTGCCAGCTCACCAGATACTAGCGGGATTGAGACCCAGTACTTC
CASSPDTSGIETQYF
>.|TRBD2|TRBJ2-1|TRBV9
TGTGCCAGCAGCGTATCCCGAAGCGGGAGCGGGGTTGATGAGCAGTTCTTC
CASSVSRSGSGVDEQFF
>.|.|TRBJ1-2|TRBV25-1
TGTGCCAGCAGTGAGGCAGGGTTTTTTGTGGGTAATGGCTACACCTTC
CASSEAGFFVGNGYTF
>.|.|TRBJ2-3|TRBV4-2
TGTGCCAGCAGCCAAGTCGGGGATACGCAGTATTTT
CASSQVGDTQYF
>.|.|TRBJ2-3|TRBV19
TGTGCCAGTAGTATCGGTGGGGCGGATACGCAGTATTTT
CASSIGGADTQYF
>.|.|TRBJ2-1|TRBV2
TGTGCCAGCTTTGCCGGTACCTACAATGAGCAGTTCTTC
CASFAGTYNEQFF
>once|.|TRBJ2-3|TRBV28
TGTGCCAGCAGTTTGTCGGTTAGCACAGATACGCAGTATTTT
CASSLSVSTDTQYF
>.|.|TRBJ1-1|TRBV29-1
TGCAGCGTTGATACGGGGAGACACACTGAAGCTTTCTTT
CSVDTGRHTEAFF
>.|TRBD1|TRBJ2-1|TRBV7-9
TGTGCCAGCAGCTTATGGACAGGGGACGAGCAGTTCTTC
CASSLWTGDEQFF
>.|.|TRBJ1-5|TRBV19
TGTGCCAGTAGGGCCACGAGGAGTTACAATCAGCCCCAGCATTTT
CASRATRSYNQPQHF
>.|TRBD1|TRBJ2-7|TRBV4-3
TGCGCCAGCAGCCAAGATCTGGGGACAGGAGCGTACGAGCAGTACTTC
CASSQDLGTGAYEQYF
>.|TRBD2|TRBJ2-5|TRBV27
TGTGCCAGCAGCCTCAGCGGGGCTCAAGAGACCCAGTACTTC
CASSLSGAQETQYF
>.|.|TRBJ1-1|TRBV11-2
TGTGCCAGCAGCTTGGCAGGGGACACTGAAGCTTTCTTT
CASSLAGDTEAFF
>.|TRBD2|TRBJ2-5|TRBV7-9
TGTGCCAGCAGTCAACCCGGACTAGTGGGAGAGACCCAGTACTTC
CASSQPGLVGETQYF
>.|TRBD1|TRBJ2-1|TRBV27
TGTGCCAGCAGTTTAAAGGGACAGGGCCTCTACAATGAGCAGTTCTTC
CASSLKGQGLYNEQFF
>.|.|TRBJ2-7|TRBV4-2
TGTGCCAGCAGCCAAGCCGGGGCCTACGAGCAGTACTTC
CASSQAGAYEQYF
>few|.|TRBJ1-4|TRBV7-9
TGTGCCAGCAGCACCGGGATCGGGAATGAAAAACTGTTTTTT
CASSTGIGNEKLFF
>.|TRBD1|TRBJ1-1|TRBV5-8
TGTGCCAGCAGCTTGAAAGCCTGGGACAGGAACACTGAAGCTTTCTTT
CASSLKAWDRNTEAFF
>once|TRBD1|TRBJ2-3|TRBV29-1
TGCAGCGTCGCCGGGACAGCGGTCCCCCCAGATACGCAGTATTTT
CSVAGTAVPPDTQYF